This T cell receptor (beta chain) appears in the sequencing data of a study of blood T cell repertoires in COVID-19. Germline CDR1 is LNHDA and CDR2 is SQIVND (reference sequence). The CDR3 spans 14 residues. The junction had 5 bases not matched to a gene; V was cut back by 6 bases and J by 0 bases. This table comes from immunoSEQ multiplex PCR, and its TCRdb copy is limited to in-frame clones, with some not included. Of 65,000 to 100,000 clones in the sample, approximately 80% were seen once. This chain connects TRBV19 to TRBJ2-7; 7 bases line up with TRBD2. Sequencing was done on a sample of peripheral blood. This receptor was identified in a human donor in a cohort sampled during active COVID-19. The CDR3 region is CASRASGGSYEQYF. The CDR3 region has the DNA TGTGCCAGTAGGGCTAGCGGAGGCTCCTACGAGCAGTACTTC.